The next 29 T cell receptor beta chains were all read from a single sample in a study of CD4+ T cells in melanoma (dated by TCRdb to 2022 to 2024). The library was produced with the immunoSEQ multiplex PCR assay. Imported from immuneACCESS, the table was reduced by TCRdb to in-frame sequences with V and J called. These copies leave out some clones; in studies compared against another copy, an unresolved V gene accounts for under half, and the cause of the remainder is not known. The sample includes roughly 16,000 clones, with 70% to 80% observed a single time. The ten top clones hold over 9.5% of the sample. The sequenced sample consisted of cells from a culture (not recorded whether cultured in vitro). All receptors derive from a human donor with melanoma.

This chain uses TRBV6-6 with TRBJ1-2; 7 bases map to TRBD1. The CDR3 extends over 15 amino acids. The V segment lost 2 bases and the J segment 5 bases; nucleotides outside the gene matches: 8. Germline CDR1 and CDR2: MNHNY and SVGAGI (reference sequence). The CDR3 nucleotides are TGTGCCAGCAGTTACAAAAACGACAGGGCTTATGGCTACACCTTC. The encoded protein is CASSYKNDRAYGYTF.

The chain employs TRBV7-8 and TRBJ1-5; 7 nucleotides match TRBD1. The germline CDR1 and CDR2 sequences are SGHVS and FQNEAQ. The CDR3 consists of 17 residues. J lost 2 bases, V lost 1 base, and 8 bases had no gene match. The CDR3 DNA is TGTGCCAGCAGCTTAGAGGGGGCATTGGTGGGCAATCAGCCCCAGCATTTT. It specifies CASSLEGALVGNQPQHF.

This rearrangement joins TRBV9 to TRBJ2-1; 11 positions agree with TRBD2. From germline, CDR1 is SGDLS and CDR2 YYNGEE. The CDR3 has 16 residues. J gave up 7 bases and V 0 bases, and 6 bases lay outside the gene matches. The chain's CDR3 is CASSVGGLAVTNEQFF. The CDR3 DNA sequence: TGTGCCAGCAGCGTAGGGGGACTAGCGGTGACGAATGAGCAGTTCTTC.

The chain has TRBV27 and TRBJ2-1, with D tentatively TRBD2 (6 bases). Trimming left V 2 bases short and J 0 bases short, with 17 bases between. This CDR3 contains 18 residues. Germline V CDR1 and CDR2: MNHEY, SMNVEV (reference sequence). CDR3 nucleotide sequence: TGTGCCAGCAGTTTACCCGGGACTCTTGGCCCCTCCTACAATGAGCAGTTCTTC. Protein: CASSLPGTLGPSYNEQFF.

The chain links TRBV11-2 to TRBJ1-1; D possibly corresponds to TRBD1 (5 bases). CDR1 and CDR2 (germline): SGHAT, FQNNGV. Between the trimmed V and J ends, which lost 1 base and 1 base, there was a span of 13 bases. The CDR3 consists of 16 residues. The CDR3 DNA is TGTGCCAGCAGCTTAGTTATGGGGCAGCCGAACACTGAAGCTTTCTTT. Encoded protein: CASSLVMGQPNTEAFF.

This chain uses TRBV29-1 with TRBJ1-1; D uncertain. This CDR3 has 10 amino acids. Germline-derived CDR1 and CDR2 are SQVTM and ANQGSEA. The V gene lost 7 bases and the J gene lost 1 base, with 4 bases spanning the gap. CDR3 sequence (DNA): TGCAGCGGGGCGAACACTGAAGCTTTCTTT. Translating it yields CSGANTEAFF.

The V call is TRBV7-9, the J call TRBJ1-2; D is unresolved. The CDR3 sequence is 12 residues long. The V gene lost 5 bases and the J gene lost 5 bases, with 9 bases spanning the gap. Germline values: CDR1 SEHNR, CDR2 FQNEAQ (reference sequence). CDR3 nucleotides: TGTGCCAGCAGCCAGGCGTTATATGGCTACACCTTC. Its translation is CASSQALYGYTF.

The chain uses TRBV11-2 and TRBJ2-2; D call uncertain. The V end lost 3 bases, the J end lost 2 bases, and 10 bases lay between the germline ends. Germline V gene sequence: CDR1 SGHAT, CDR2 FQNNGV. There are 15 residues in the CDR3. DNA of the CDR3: TGTGCCAGCAGCTTCGGGCTGATTAACACCGGGGAGCTGTTTTTT. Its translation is CASSFGLINTGELFF.

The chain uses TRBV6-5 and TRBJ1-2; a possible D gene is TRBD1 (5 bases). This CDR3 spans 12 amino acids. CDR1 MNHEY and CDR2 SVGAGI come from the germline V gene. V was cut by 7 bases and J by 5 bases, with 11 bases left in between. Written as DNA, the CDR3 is TGTGCCAGCAAAGGGGACTATTATGGCTACACCTTC. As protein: CASKGDYYGYTF.

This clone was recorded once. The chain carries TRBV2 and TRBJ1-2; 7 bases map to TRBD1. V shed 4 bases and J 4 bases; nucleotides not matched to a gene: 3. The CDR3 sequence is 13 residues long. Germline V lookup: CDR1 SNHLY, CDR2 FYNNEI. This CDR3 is CASSGTGSYGYTF. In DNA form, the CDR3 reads TGTGCCAGCAGTGGGACAGGTTCCTATGGCTACACCTTC.

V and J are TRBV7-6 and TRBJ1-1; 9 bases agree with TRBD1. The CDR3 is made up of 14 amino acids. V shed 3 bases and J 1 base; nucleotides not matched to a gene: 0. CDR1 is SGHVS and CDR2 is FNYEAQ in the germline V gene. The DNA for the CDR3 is TGTGCCAGCAGCTTGACAGGGGGGAACACTGAAGCTTTCTTT. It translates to CASSLTGGNTEAFF.

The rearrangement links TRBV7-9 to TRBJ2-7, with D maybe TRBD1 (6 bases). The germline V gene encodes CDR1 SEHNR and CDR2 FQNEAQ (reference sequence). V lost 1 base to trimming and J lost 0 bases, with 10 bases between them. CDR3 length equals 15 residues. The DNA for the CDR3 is TGTGCCAGCAGCTTAGGGCAGGGGAGCTCCTACGAGCAGTACTTC. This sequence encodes CASSLGQGSSYEQYF.

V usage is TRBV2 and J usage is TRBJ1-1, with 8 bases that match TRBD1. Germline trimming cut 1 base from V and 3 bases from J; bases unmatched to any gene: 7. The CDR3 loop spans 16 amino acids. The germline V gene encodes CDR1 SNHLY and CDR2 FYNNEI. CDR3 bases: TGTGCCAGCAGTGAAGGACCAGGGGGCTGGGACACTGAAGCTTTCTTT. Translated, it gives CASSEGPGGWDTEAFF.

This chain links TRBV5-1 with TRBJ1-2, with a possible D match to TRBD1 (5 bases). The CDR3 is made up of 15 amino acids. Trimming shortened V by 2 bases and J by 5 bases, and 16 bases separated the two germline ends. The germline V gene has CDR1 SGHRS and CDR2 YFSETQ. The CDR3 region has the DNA TGCGCCAGCAGCTTACGCAAGGGGAGGGGATATGGCTACACCTTC. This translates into CASSLRKGRGYGYTF.

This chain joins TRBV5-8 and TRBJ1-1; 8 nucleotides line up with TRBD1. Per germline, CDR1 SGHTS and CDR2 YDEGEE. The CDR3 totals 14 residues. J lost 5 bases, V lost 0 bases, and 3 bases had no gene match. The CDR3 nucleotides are TGTGCCAGCAGCTTGGCAGGGGGCGTGACTGAAGCTTTCTTT. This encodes CASSLAGGVTEAFF.

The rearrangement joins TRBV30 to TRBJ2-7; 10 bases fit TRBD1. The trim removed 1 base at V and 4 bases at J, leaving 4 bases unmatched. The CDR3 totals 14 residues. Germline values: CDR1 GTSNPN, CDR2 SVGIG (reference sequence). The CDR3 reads CAWSGQGARYEQYF. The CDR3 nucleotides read TGTGCCTGGAGTGGACAGGGGGCAAGATACGAGCAGTACTTC.

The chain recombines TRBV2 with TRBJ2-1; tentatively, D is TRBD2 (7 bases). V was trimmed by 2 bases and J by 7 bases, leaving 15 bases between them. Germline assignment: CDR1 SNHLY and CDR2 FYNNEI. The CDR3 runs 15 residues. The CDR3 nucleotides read TGTGCCAGCAGTGAATTTGGGGGGGCCCAGAATGAGCAGTTCTTC. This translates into CASSEFGGAQNEQFF.

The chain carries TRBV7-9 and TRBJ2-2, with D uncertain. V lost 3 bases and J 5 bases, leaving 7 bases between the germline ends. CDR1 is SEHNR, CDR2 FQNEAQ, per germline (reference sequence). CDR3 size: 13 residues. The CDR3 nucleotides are TGTGCCAGCAGCTTTGAGTGGACCGGGGAGCTGTTTTTT. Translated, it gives CASSFEWTGELFF.

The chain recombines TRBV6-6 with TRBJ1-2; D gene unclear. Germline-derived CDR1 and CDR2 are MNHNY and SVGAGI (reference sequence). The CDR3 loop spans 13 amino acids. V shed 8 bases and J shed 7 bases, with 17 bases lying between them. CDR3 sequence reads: CASSEGSFGGYTF. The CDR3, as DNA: TGTGCCAGCTCCGAAGGGAGTTTCGGTGGCTACACCTTC.

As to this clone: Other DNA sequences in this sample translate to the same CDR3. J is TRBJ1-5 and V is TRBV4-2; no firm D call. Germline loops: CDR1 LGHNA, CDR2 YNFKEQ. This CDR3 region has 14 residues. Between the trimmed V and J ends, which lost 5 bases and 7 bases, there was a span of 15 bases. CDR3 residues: CASSSFPLKQPQHF. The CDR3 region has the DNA TGTGCCAGCAGCAGCTTCCCATTGAAACAGCCCCAGCATTTT.

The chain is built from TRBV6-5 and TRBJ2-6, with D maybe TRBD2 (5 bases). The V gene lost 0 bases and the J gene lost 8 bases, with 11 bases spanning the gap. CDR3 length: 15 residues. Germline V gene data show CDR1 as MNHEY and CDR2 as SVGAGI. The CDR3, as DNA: TGTGCCAGCAGTTACTCGAGGGTTTGGTCCAACGTCCTGACTTTC. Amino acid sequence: CASSYSRVWSNVLTF.

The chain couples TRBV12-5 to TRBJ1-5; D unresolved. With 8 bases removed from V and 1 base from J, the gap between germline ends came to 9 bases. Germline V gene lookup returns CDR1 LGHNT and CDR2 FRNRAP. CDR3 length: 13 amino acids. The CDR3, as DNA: TGTGCTAGTACGGGAGGGAGCAATCAGCCCCAGCATTTT. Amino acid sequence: CASTGGSNQPQHF.

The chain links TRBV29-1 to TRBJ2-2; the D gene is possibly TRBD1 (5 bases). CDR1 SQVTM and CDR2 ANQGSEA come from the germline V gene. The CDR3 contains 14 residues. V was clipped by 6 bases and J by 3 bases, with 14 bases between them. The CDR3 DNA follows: TGCAGCGTCGCCCGGATAGGGGACACCGGGGAGCTGTTTTTT. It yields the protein CSVARIGDTGELFF.

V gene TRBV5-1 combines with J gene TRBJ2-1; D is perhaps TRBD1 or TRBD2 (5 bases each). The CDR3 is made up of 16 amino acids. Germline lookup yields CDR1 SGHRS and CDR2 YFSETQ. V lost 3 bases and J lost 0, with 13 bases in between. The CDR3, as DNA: TGCGCCAGCAGCTCCGGGGCAGGTAGCTCCTACAATGAGCAGTTCTTC. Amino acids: CASSSGAGSSYNEQFF.

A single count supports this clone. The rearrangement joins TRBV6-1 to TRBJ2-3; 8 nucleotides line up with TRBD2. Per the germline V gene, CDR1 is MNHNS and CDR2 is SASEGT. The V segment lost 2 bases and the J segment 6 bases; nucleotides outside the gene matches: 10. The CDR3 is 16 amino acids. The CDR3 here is CASSEFGGGGFDTQYF. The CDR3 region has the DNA TGTGCCAGCAGTGAATTTGGTGGCGGGGGGTTCGATACGCAGTATTTT.

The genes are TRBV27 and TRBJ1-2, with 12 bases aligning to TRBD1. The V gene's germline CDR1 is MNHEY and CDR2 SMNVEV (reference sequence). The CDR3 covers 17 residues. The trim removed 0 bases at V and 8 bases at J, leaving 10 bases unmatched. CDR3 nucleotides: TGTGCCAGCAGTTTATCGGGACAGGGGGCTTCGGTGTCGGGCTACACCTTC. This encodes CASSLSGQGASVSGYTF.

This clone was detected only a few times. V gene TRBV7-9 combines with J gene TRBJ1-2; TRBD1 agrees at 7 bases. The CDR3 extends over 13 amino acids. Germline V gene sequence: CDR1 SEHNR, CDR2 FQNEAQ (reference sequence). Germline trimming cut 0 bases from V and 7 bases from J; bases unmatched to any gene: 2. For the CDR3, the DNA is TGTGCCAGCAGCTTAGCAGGGGGCAGTGGCTACACCTTC. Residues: CASSLAGGSGYTF.

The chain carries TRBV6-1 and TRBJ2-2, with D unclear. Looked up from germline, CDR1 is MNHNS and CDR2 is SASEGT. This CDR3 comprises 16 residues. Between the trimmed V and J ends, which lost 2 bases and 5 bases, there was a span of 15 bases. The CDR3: CASSEKVYLLTGELFF. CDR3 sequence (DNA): TGTGCCAGCAGTGAAAAGGTGTACCTCCTTACCGGGGAGCTGTTTTTT.

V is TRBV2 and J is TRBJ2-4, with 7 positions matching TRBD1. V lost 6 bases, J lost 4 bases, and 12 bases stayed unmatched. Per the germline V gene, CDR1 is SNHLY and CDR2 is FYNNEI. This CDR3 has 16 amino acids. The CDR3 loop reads CASRPYRDRGKNIQYF. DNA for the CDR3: TGTGCCAGCAGGCCTTACCGGGACAGAGGAAAAAACATTCAGTACTTC. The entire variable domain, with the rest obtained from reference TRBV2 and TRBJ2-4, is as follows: EPEVTQTPSHQVTQMGQEVILRCVPISNHLYFYWYRQILGQKVEFLVSFYNNEISEKSEIFDDQFSVERPDGSNFTLKIRSTKLEDSAMYFCASRPYRDRGKNIQYFGAGTRLSVL.